A single sample is the source of the 3 T cell receptor beta chains below, sequenced in a study of CXCR3-negative and CXCR3-positive naive CD8 T cells. Findings of the study overall: Naive CXCR3-positive cells had TRB CDR3s more hydrophobic than those of CXCR3-negative naive cells.

The authors prepared UMI-labeled TRB cDNA libraries by 5' RACE. TCRdb reprocessed the 5' RACE reads and stores each CDR3 protein as one record, lacking DNA. This sample contains some 120,000 distinct CDR3 sequences. The antigens these receptors bind are not known. The material sequenced was naive CXCR3+ CD8+ T cells from blood. Subset of the sample: CD45RO-CCR7+CD27+CD95- naive CD8+ T cells expressing CXCR3 (TNR3+). The source of these receptors is a human donor in good health. Some clones in this sample may be carry-over from other donors' samples.

The chain has TRBV20-1 and TRBJ2-1; without DNA, the TCRdb call of TRBD1 cannot be checked. The CDR3 consists of 15 residues. CDR1 DFQATT and CDR2 SNEGSKA come from the germline V gene (reference sequence). The CDR3 loop reads CSARPLAGAFDEQFF.

The J gene is TRBJ2-2, the V gene TRBV4-1. The CDR3 contains 13 residues. In germline, CDR1 is MGHRA, CDR2 YSYEKL. CDR3 amino acids: CASSQGLTGELFF.

The chain has TRBV6-2 or TRBV6-3 and TRBJ2-7; the TCRdb call, TRBD1, lacks DNA for checking. The CDR3 loop spans 15 amino acids. In germline, CDR1 is MNHEY, CDR2 SVGEGT. The CDR3 protein is CASSRRTGGGYEQYF.